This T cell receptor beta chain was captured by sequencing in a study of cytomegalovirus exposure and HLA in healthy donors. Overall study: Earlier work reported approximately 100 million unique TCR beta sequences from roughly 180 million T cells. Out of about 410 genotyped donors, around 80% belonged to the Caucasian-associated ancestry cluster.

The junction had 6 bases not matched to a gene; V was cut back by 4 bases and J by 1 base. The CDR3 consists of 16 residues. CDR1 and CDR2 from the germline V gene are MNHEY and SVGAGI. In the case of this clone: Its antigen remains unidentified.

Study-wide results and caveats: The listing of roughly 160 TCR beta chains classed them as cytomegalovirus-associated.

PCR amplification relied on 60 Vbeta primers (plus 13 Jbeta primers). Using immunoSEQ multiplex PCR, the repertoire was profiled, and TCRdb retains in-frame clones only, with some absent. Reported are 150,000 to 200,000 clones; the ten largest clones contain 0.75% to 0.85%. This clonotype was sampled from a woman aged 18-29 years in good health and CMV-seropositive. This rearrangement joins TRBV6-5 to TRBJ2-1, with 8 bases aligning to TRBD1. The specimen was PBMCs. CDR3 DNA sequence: TGTGCCAGCAGTTCCGCTGGGACAGGTTCCTACAATGAGCAGTTCTTC. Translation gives CASSSAGTGSYNEQFF.